The entry that follows covers one T cell receptor (beta chain) sequence. What it binds is unknown. The sample is drawn from a study of PD-1 blockade in classical Hodgkin lymphoma. At the level of the study: Nivolumab dosing for patients was 3 mg/kg, administered intravenously every 2 weeks. Study results and limitations: With respect to the repertoire differences, their causes, possibly disease activity or prior therapy, remain undefined. Whoever responded completely had baseline diversity much like that seen in newly diagnosed patients.

Clones were sequenced by immunoSEQ multiplex PCR, and TCRdb holds only the in-frame ones, with some missing. The data show 80,000 to 100,000 clones, 81% seen once. This CDR3 is 16 amino acids long. Germline values: CDR1 SGHTA, CDR2 FQGNSA. With 5 bases clipped from V and 5 bases from J, the junction kept 13 bases outside the gene matches. Patients all relapsed after autologous stem cell transplantation, and there was variation in brentuximab vedotin exposure. Best response was recorded as complete response, partial response or progressive disease. The chain carries TRBV7-2 and TRBJ2-5; 8 bases fit TRBD2. The sequence was obtained from a human donor with classical Hodgkin lymphoma. This sample comprised peripheral blood mononuclear cells (PBMCs), obtained before the second cycle of nivolumab. Here the CDR3 reads CASSPNGRALEETQYF. The DNA for the CDR3 is TGTGCCAGCAGCCCAAACGGGAGGGCCCTCGAGGAGACCCAGTACTTC.